These 17 T cell receptor beta chains originate from one sample sequenced in a study of regulatory T cells in long-lasting Graves disease (dated by TCRdb to the early 2020s). The library was built by means of multiplex PCR. The sequencer listed for this sample is Illumina HiSeq 4000. To build TCR beta libraries, CDR3 regions were amplified by Arm-PCR using iRepertoire HTBI primers. The public reads were run again by TCRdb, first through fastp at Q25 and then through MiXCR, and only productive beta chains were kept. Each record represents a unique CDR3 protein, reported with the most common genes and DNA among its rows. The sample table records about 560,000 distinct CDR3 sequences; roughly 15% of these occur just once. More than 10% of the sample is in the top ten clones. The time point label, read with the paper, signifies: newly diagnosed GD, antithyroid drugs for less than 3 months. For both TCR sequencing and RNA sequencing, RNA was extracted from PBMCs using TRIzol.

A further study also used this sample, focusing on T cells in Graves' hyperthyroidism and ophthalmopathy.

The specimen comprised peripheral blood mononuclear cells (PBMCs), sampled at new diagnosis, from a patient treated with antithyroid drugs. These receptors were obtained from a man aged 18 to 35 with Graves disease. Donor details come from another sample of the same person, matched by shared clones.

This clonotype was counted many times. The rearrangement links TRBV18 to TRBJ2-3, with a tentative D call TRBD2 (6 bases). The germline CDR1 and CDR2 sequences are KGHSH and LQKENI. The V gene lost 3 bases and the J gene lost 6 bases, with 19 bases spanning the gap. This CDR3 contains 16 residues. The CDR3 loop is CASSPTGGTVGDTQYF. The DNA of the CDR3 is TGTGCCAGCTCACCGACTGGCGGGACCGTCGGCGATACGCAGTATTTT.

This clonotype was picked up many times. This chain links TRBV5-6 with TRBJ1-1; D might be TRBD1 (5 bases). The germline V gene encodes CDR1 SGHDT and CDR2 YYEEEE. V dropped 0 bases and J dropped 0 bases, with 9 bases sitting between them. The CDR3 is 15 residues long. In DNA, the CDR3 is TGTGCCAGCAGCTTGGCGACAGTAGTGAACACTGAAGCTTTCTTT. It encodes CASSLATVVNTEAFF.

In DNA form, the CDR3 reads TGTGCCAGCATTGGGCGGGGCACCGGGGAGCTGTTTTTT. Protein sequence: CASIGRGTGELFF. The genes are TRBV6-1 and TRBJ2-2; possibly TRBD2 for D (6 bases). Germline lookup yields CDR1 MNHNS and CDR2 SASEGT. V gave up 7 bases and J gave up 4 bases, with 10 bases separating them. The CDR3 is 13 amino acids.

This clonotype was observed at least ten times. This rearrangement joins TRBV6-1 to TRBJ2-1, with D uncertain. The CDR3 sequence is 14 residues long. Trimming shortened V by 7 bases and J by 0 bases, and 10 bases separated the two germline ends. Germline CDR1 reads MNHNS; CDR2 reads SASEGT. CDR3 nucleotide sequence: TGTGCCAGCAAGGAAGCTCCCTCCTACAATGAGCAGTTCTTC. This codes for CASKEAPSYNEQFF.

This clonotype occurred a few times. The rearrangement links TRBV20-1 to TRBJ1-1; 7 positions agree with TRBD1. Looked up from germline, CDR1 is DFQATT and CDR2 is SNEGSKA (reference sequence). The CDR3 consists of 14 residues. Trimming took 5 bases from V and 1 from J; bases not matched to a gene: 7. DNA of the CDR3: TGCAGTGCTCCTGGGACAGCTACGAACACTGAAGCTTTCTTT. Protein sequence: CSAPGTATNTEAFF.

This clonotype occurred a few times. The CDR3 is CASSPTATANYGYTF. Written as DNA, the CDR3 is TGTGCCAGCAGCCCGACTGCGACAGCTAACTATGGCTACACCTTC. The chain joins TRBV4-2 to TRBJ1-2; possibly TRBD1 for D (5 bases). This CDR3 has 15 amino acids. Between the trimmed V and J ends, which lost 4 bases and 0 bases, there was a span of 12 bases. Germline CDR1 and CDR2: LGHNA and YNFKEQ.

This sequence joins TRBV20-1 and TRBJ2-3; 9 bases match TRBD2. V lost 1 base to trimming and J lost 3 bases; unmatched junction nucleotides: 2. CDR3 length equals 14 residues. Germline values: CDR1 DFQATT, CDR2 SNEGSKA (reference sequence). The CDR3 DNA reads TGCAGTGCTAGAGGTAGCGGGAGAACAGATACGCAGTATTTT. Its translation: CSARGSGRTDTQYF.

CDR3 sequence: CASSEAGRAYEQYF. The CDR3 DNA reads TGTGCCAGCAGTGAAGCGGGCAGAGCCTACGAGCAGTACTTC. This chain links TRBV25-1 with TRBJ2-7; D possibly corresponds to TRBD2 (5 bases). With 2 bases removed from V and 2 bases from J, the gap between germline ends came to 10 bases. Germline loops: CDR1 MGHDK, CDR2 SYGVNS. The CDR3 spans 14 residues.

This clonotype was counted ten times or more. J is TRBJ2-7 and V is TRBV20-1, with 7 bases lining up with TRBD2. Trimming cost V 0 bases and J 2 bases; bases outside gene matches: 7. CDR1 and CDR2 (germline): DFQATT, SNEGSKA (reference sequence). The CDR3 length is 15 residues. CDR3 in DNA: TGCAGTGCTAGAGATCCGGCGGGAGCGACCTACGAGCAGTACTTC. This encodes CSARDPAGATYEQYF.

This clonotype came up a few times. CDR3 residues: CASSLFEGSGYTF. The CDR3 DNA is TGTGCCAGCAGCTTGTTCGAGGGGAGCGGCTACACCTTC. The chain carries TRBV5-6 and TRBJ1-2, with D tentatively TRBD1 (5 bases). This CDR3 region has 13 residues. The germline V gene encodes CDR1 SGHDT and CDR2 YYEEEE. V was pared by 1 base and J by 8 bases, with 12 bases between.

V usage is TRBV12-3 or TRBV12-4 and J usage is TRBJ2-7, with D hard to call. CDR3 size: 13 residues. Between the trimmed V and J ends, which lost 5 bases and 4 bases, there was a span of 12 bases. CDR3 sequence: CASSAHLAYEQYF. In DNA, the CDR3 is TGTGCCAGCAGTGCGCACCTCGCATACGAGCAGTACTTC.

Many counts were recorded for this clonotype. V usage is TRBV28 and J usage is TRBJ1-2; a weak D match, TRBD1 (6 bases). The CDR3 spans 12 residues. V gave up 8 bases and J gave up 4 bases, with 11 bases separating them. Germline V gene data show CDR1 as MDHEN and CDR2 as SYDVKM. The CDR3, as DNA: TGTGCCAGCTGCAGGGGTGGCTATGGCTACACCTTC. It encodes CASCRGGYGYTF.

This clonotype was seen many times. The CDR3, as DNA: TGCAGCGTTGAAGATCCTAGCGGGACTTACGAGCAGTACTTC. Translation gives CSVEDPSGTYEQYF. The V call is TRBV29-1, the J call TRBJ2-7; TRBD2 matches at 9 bases. V trimming: 0 bases; J trimming: 4 bases; junction bases outside the gene matches: 4. The length of the CDR3 is 14 residues. CDR1 and CDR2 (germline): SQVTM, ANQGSEA.

This clonotype was observed many times. The chain is built from TRBV6-2 or TRBV6-3 and TRBJ2-7; D may be TRBD1 or TRBD2 (5 bases each). Trimming pared 5 bases from V and 0 bases from J, leaving 11 bases between. The CDR3 spans 14 residues. Germline V CDR1 and CDR2: MNHEY, SVGEGT. The DNA for the CDR3 is TGTGCCAGCAGTCCAGGGAGAGGCTCCTACGAGCAGTACTTC. It encodes CASSPGRGSYEQYF.

The CDR3 reads CASSYSRAGGHNEQFF. In DNA, the CDR3 is TGTGCCAGCAGTTACTCGAGAGCGGGAGGCCACAATGAGCAGTTCTTC. This chain joins TRBV6-5 and TRBJ2-1; the match to TRBD2 covers 9 bases. V trimming: 0 bases; J trimming: 5 bases; junction bases outside the gene matches: 5. The germline V gene encodes CDR1 MNHEY and CDR2 SVGAGI. The CDR3 extends over 16 amino acids.

This clonotype was counted at least ten times. The chain joins TRBV6-1 to TRBJ2-7; TRBD1 agrees at 9 bases. The CDR3 contains 14 residues. The trim removed 6 bases at V and 4 bases at J, leaving 7 bases unmatched. From germline, CDR1 is MNHNS and CDR2 SASEGT. The CDR3 DNA reads TGTGCCAGCAGCCTCATGACAGGGGGGTACGAGCAGTACTTC. It specifies CASSLMTGGYEQYF.

The CDR3 DNA follows: TGTGCCACCAGCAGAGAGGGTAGTACGGTAGCCAAAAACATTCAGTACTTC. Residues: CATSREGSTVAKNIQYF. The chain couples TRBV15 to TRBJ2-4; D is uncertain. The CDR3 is made up of 17 amino acids. CDR1 is LNHNV and CDR2 is YYDKDF in the germline V gene (reference sequence). V was pared by 0 bases and J by 0 bases, with 12 bases between.